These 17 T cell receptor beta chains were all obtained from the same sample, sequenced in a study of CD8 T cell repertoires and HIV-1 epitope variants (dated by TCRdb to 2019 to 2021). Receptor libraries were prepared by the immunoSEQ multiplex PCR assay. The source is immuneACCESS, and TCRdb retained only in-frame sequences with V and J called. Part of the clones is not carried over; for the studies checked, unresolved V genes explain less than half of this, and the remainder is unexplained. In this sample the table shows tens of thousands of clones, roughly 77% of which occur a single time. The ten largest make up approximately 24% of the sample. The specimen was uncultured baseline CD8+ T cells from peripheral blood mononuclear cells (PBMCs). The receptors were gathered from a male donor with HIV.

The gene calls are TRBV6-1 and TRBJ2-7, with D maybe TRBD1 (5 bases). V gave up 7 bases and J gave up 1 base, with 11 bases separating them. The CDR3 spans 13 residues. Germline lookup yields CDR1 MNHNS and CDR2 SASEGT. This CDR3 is CASTLGPSYEQYF. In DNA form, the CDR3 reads TGTGCCAGCACCCTGGGGCCGTCCTACGAGCAGTACTTC.

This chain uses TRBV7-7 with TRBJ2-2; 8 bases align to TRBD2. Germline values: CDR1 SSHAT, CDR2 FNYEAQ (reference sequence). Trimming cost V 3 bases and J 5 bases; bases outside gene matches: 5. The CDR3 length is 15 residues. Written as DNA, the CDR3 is TGTGCCAGCAGCTTGGGCGGGGGGAGAACCGGGGAGCTGTTTTTT. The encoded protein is CASSLGGGRTGELFF.

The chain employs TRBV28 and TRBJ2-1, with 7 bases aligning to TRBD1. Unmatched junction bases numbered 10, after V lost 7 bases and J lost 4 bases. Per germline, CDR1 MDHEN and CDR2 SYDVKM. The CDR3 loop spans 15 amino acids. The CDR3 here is CASTKGTDDYNEQFF. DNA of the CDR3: TGTGCCAGCACCAAGGGGACAGACGATTACAATGAGCAGTTCTTC.

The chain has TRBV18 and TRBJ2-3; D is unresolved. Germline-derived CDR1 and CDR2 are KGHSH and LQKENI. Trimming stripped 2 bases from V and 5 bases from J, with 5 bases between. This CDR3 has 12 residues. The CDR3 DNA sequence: TGTGCCAGCTCACCAGGGGAAGATACGCAGTATTTT. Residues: CASSPGEDTQYF. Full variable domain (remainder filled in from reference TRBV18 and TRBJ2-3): NAGVMQNPRHLVRRRGQEARLRCSPMKGHSHVYWYRQLPEEGLKFMVYLQKENIIDESGMPKERFSAEFPKEGPSILRIQQVVRGDSAAYFCASSPGEDTQYFGPGTRLTVL.

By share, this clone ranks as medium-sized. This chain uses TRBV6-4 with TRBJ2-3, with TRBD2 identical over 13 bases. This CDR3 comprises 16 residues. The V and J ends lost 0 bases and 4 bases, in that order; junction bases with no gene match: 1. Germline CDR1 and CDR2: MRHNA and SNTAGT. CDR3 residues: CASSDSTSGGADTQYF. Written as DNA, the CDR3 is TGTGCCAGCAGTGACTCAACTAGCGGGGGGGCAGATACGCAGTATTTT.

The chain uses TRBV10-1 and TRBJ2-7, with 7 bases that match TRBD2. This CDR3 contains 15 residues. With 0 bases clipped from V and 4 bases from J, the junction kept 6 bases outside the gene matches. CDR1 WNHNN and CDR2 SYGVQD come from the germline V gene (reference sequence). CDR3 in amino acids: CASSESRAGVYEQYF. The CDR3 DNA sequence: TGCGCCAGCAGTGAGTCGCGTGCGGGAGTATACGAGCAGTACTTC.

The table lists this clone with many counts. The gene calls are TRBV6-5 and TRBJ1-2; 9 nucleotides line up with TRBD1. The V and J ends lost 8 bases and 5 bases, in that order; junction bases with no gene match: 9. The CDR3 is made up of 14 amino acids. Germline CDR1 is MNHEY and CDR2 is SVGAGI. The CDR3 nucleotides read TGTGCCAGCGGGCGGACAGGGGAAGGGTATGGCTACACCTTC. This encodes CASGRTGEGYGYTF.

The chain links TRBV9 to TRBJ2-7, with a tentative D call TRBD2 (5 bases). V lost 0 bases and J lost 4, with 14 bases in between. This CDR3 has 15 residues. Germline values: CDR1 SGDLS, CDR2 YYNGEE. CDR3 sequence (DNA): TGTGCCAGCAGCGTAGAGGCAGTAGGACTTTACGAGCAGTACTTC. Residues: CASSVEAVGLYEQYF.

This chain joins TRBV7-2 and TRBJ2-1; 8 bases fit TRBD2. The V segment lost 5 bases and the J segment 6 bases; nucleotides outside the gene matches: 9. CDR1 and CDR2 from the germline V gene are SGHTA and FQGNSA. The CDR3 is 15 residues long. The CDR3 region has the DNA TGTGCCAGCAGCCCGGGACTAGGGTCGGGCAATGAGCAGTTCTTC. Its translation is CASSPGLGSGNEQFF.

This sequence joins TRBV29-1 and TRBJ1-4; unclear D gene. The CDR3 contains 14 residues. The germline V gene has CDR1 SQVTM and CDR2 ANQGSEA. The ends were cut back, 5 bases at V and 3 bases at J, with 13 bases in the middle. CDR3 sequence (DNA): TGCAGCGTTCTAACGCGTAGAGCTAATGAAAAACTGTTTTTT. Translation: CSVLTRRANEKLFF.

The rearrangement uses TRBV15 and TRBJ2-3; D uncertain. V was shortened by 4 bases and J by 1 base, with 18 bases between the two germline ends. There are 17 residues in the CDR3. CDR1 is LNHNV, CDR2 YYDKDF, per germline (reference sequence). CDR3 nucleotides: TGTGCCACCAGCAATACCCTTTGGTTAAGTGGCACAGATACGCAGTATTTT. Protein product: CATSNTLWLSGTDTQYF.

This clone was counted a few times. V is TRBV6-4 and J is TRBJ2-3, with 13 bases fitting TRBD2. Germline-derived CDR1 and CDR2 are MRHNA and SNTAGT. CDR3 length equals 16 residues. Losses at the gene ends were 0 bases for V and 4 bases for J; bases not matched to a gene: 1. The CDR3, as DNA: TGTGCCAGCAGTGACTCCGGGACTAGCGGGGCAGATACGCAGTATTTT. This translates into CASSDSGTSGADTQYF.

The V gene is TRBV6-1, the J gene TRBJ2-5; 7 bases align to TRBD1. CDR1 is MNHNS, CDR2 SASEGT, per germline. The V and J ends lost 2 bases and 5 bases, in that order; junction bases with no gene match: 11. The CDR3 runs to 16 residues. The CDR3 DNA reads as TGTGCCAGCAGTGAACTGACAGGGATGGGAATGGAGACCCAGTACTTC. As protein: CASSELTGMGMETQYF.

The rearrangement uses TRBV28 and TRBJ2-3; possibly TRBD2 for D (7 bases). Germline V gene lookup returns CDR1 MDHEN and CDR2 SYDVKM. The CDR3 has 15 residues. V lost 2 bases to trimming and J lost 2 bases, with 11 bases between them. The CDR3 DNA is TGTGCCAGCAGTTTACGGGGGGCCGCCACAGATACGCAGTATTTT. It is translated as CASSLRGAATDTQYF.

The CDR3 coding sequence is TGCAGCGTTTTACCTGTCGGGACATACACAGATACGCAGTATTTT. It encodes CSVLPVGTYTDTQYF. V usage is TRBV29-1 and J usage is TRBJ2-3; TRBD1 might be the D (6 bases). The CDR3 spans 15 residues. V dropped 5 bases and J dropped 2 bases, with 17 bases sitting between them. Germline V lookup: CDR1 SQVTM, CDR2 ANQGSEA.

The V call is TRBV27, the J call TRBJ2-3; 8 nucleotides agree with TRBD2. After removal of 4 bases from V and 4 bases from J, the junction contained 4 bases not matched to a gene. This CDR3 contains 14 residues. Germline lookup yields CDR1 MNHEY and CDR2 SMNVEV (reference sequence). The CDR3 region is CASSSLAAPDTQYF. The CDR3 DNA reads TGTGCCAGCAGTTCACTAGCGGCCCCAGATACGCAGTATTTT.

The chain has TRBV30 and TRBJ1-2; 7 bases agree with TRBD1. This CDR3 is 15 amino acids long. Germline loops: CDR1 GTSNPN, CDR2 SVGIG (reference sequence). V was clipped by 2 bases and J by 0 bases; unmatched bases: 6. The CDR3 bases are TGTGCCTGGAGTAGGGAGGGGGCCGCTAACTATGGCTACACCTTC. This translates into CAWSREGAANYGYTF.